Listed below are T cell receptor beta chains from one sample, sequenced in a study of blood T cell repertoires in COVID-19. Using immunoSEQ multiplex PCR, the repertoire was profiled, and TCRdb retains in-frame clones only, with some absent. The table has 260,000 or so clones, roughly 88% seen once. The sequenced material came from PBMCs or T cells enriched from blood (not recorded which). Source of these receptors: a woman between 40 and 50 years old with acute COVID-19. CDR3s include the opening cysteine and the closing phenylalanine or tryptophan. The order of the fields is D gene, J gene, clone size, V gene, CDR3 DNA, CDR3 protein. The D gene is left open where the match is weak. Rows may omit the clone size; those that give it use once, few, many or a size class.

>-|TRBJ2-1|-|TRBV29-1
TGCAGCGTTGACAGGGTGGAGTACAATGAGCAGTTCTTC
CSVDRVEYNEQFF
>TRBD1|TRBJ1-5|-|TRBV6-5
TGTGCCAGCAACTTGGGGACAGGCAATCAGCCCCAGCATTTT
CASNLGTGNQPQHF
>TRBD2|TRBJ2-7|few|TRBV3-1/TRBV3-2
TGTGCCAGCAGCCTCAGGACTAGCGGAGATGTCGAGCAGTACTTC
CASSLRTSGDVEQYF
>-|TRBJ1-1|-|TRBV7-6
TGTGCCAGCAGCTTAGTAGGTGATCAGGGATGGAACACTGAAGCTTTCTTT
CASSLVGDQGWNTEAFF
>TRBD1|TRBJ1-2|few|TRBV27
TGTGCCAGCGCCGTTGACAGGGGCCTGCTGGGCTACACCTTC
CASAVDRGLLGYTF
>-|TRBJ1-1|-|TRBV30
TGTGCCTGGAGTGTCGGAGGCGGCACTGAAGCTTTCTTT
CAWSVGGGTEAFF
>-|TRBJ2-3|-|TRBV6-5
TGTGCCAGCGGTCGCGGGATAAGCGCAGATACGCAGTATTTT
CASGRGISADTQYF
>TRBD1|TRBJ2-5|few|TRBV6-5
TGTGCCAGCAGAAGGACAGGGGCGACACAAGAGACCCAGTACTTC
CASRRTGATQETQYF
>-|TRBJ1-5|once|TRBV5-5
TGTGCCAGCAGCGACCAAAAGAGCGGCAATCAGCCCCAGCATTTT
CASSDQKSGNQPQHF
>TRBD1|TRBJ1-1|-|TRBV28
TGTGCCAGCAGTTGGGACAGACTGGGCAACACTGAAGCTTTCTTT
CASSWDRLGNTEAFF
>-|TRBJ1-1|-|TRBV2
TGTGCCAGTAACTCTCAACGGGACATGAACACTGAAGCTTTCTTT
CASNSQRDMNTEAFF
>TRBD2|TRBJ2-3|-|TRBV5-1
TGCGCCAGCAGCCCCTACGGACTAGCTTCCTACACAGATACGCAGTATTTT
CASSPYGLASYTDTQYF
>TRBD2|TRBJ2-7|-|TRBV13
TGTGCCAGCAGCTTAGAAGTAGCGGGAGGGCCCTACGAGCAGTACTTC
CASSLEVAGGPYEQYF
>TRBD2|TRBJ2-3|-|TRBV2
TGTGCCAGCATAGTAGCGGGAGGGTATGGCTCCACAGATACGCAGTATTTT
CASIVAGGYGSTDTQYF
>TRBD1|TRBJ2-1|-|TRBV7-3
TGTGCCAGCAGCCCCTTCGACAGGGGAGGTGAGCAGTTCTTC
CASSPFDRGGEQFF
>TRBD2|TRBJ2-7|-|TRBV7-8
TGTGCCAGCAGCTTAGCTCGAAGAACTAGCGGGGCCTCCTACGAGCAGTACTTC
CASSLARRTSGASYEQYF
>TRBD1|TRBJ1-4|-|TRBV5-6
TGTGCCAGCAGCTTGGTCCGGGACAGGGGCGAAAAACTGTTTTTT
CASSLVRDRGEKLFF
>-|TRBJ2-3|-|TRBV6-4
TGTGCCAGCAGTGACCCGGGGAGCCCCACAGATACGCAGTATTTT
CASSDPGSPTDTQYF
>-|TRBJ2-3|-|TRBV7-2
TGTGCCAGCAGCTTAACAGGGAGCACAGATACGCAGTATTTT
CASSLTGSTDTQYF
>-|TRBJ2-3|-|TRBV10-3
TGTGCCATCAGTGGAGCGGGCACAGATACGCAGTATTTT
CAISGAGTDTQYF
>TRBD1|TRBJ2-7|-|TRBV5-6
TGTGCCAGCAGGCGACAGGGTCTTGTTTACGAGCAGTACTTC
CASRRQGLVYEQYF
>TRBD2|TRBJ2-2|-|TRBV9
TGTGCCAGCAGCGCCGGAGCGGGAGGGTTCGCCGGGGAGCTGTTTTTT
CASSAGAGGFAGELFF
>TRBD1|TRBJ1-2|few|TRBV24-1
TGTGCCACCAGTGATCCGGGACAGTCTAACTATGGCTACACCTTC
CATSDPGQSNYGYTF
>TRBD2|TRBJ2-1|-|TRBV19
TGTGCCAGTAGTCGGACTAGCGGGAGGTTGAGTAATGAGCAGTTCTTC
CASSRTSGRLSNEQFF